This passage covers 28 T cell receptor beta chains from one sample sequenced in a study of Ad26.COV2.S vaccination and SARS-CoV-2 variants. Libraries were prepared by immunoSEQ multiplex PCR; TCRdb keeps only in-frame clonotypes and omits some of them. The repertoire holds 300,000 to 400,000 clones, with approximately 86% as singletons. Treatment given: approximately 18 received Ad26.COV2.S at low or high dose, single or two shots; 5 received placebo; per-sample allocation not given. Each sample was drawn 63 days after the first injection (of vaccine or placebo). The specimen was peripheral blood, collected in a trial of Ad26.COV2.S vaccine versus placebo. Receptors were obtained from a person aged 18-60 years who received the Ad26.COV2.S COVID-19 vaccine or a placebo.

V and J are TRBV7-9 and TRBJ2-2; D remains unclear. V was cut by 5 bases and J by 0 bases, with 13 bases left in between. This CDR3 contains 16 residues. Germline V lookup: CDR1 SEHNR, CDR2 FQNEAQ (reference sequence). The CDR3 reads CASSREVGSNTGELFF. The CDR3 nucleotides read TGTGCCAGCAGCCGAGAAGTGGGTTCGAACACCGGGGAGCTGTTTTTT.

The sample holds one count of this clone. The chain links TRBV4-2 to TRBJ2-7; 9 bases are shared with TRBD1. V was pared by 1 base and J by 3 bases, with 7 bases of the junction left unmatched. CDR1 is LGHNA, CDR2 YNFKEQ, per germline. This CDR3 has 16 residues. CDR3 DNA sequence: TGTGCCAGCAGCCAAGGGACCGGGACAGGGAGCTACGAGCAGTACTTC. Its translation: CASSQGTGTGSYEQYF.

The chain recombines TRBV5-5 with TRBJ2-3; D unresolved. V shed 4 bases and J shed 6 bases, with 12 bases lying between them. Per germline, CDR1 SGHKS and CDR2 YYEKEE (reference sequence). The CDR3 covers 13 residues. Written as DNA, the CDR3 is TGTGCCAGCAGCCACCCGGTGAGCGATACGCAGTATTTT. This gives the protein CASSHPVSDTQYF.

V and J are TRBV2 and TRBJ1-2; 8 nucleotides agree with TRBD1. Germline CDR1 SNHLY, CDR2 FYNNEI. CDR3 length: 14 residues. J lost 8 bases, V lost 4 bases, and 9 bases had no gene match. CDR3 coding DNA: TGTGCCAGCAGTGTCGGCAGGGGGCACGGCGGCTACACCTTC. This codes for CASSVGRGHGGYTF.

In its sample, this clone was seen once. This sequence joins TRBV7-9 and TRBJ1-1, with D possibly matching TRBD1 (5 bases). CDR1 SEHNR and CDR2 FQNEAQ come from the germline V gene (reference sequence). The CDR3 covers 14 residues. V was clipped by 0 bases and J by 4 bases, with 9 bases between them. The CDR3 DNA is TGTGCCAGCAGCTTAGCGGGGCAGGGCACTGAAGCTTTCTTT. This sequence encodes CASSLAGQGTEAFF. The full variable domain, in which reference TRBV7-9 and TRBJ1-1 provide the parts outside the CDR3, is DTGVSQNPRHKITKRGQNVTFRCDPISEHNRLYWYRQTLGQGPEFLTYFQNEAQLEKSRLLSDRFSAERPKGSFSTLEIQRTEQGDSAMYLCASSLAGQGTEAFFGQGTRLTVV.

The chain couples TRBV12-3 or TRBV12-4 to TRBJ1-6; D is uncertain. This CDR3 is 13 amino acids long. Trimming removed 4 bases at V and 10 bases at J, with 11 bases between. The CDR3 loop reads CASSWGQDSPLHF. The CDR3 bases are TGTGCCAGCAGTTGGGGTCAGGACTCACCCCTCCACTTT.

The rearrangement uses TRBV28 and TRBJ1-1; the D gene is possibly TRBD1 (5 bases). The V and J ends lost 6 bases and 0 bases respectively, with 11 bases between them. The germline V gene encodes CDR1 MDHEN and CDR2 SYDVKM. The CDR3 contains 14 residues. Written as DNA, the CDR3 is TGTGCCAGCAGACCTGGGGGGATGAACACTGAAGCTTTCTTT. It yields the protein CASRPGGMNTEAFF.

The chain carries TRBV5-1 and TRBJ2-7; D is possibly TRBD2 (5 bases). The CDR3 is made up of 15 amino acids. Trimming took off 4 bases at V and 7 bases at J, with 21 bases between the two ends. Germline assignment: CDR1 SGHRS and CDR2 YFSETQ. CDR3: CASSREWTPYEEQYF. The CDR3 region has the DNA TGCGCCAGCAGCAGGGAATGGACTCCCTACGAGGAGCAGTACTTC.

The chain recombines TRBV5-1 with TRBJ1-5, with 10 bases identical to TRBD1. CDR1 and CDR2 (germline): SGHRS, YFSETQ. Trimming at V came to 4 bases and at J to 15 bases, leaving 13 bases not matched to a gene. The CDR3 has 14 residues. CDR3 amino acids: CASSPGQGGLMMHF. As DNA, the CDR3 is TGCGCCAGCAGCCCAGGACAGGGGGGTTTAATGATGCATTTT.

In DNA, the CDR3 is TGTGCCAGCAGCTTAGGTCCGTACGCGGGGGACCTTAAGGGCGCGTATTTT. This codes for CASSLGPYAGDLKGAYF. The chain uses TRBV7-2 and TRBJ2-3; 7 bases match TRBD2. The CDR3 is made up of 17 amino acids. V shed 1 base, J shed 14 bases, and the junction held 21 bases outside the gene matches. Germline assignment: CDR1 SGHTA and CDR2 FQGNSA.

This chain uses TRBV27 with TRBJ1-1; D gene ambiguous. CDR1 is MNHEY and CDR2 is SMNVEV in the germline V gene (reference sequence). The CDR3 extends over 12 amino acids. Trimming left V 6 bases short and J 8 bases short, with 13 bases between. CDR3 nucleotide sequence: TGTGCCAGCAGCGGTCTGGACGGGGAAGCTTTCTTT. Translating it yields CASSGLDGEAFF.

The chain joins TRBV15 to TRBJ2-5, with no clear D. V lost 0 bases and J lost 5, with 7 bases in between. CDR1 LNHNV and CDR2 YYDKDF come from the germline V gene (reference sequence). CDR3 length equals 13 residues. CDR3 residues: CATSRDFRETQYF. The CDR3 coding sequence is TGTGCCACCAGCAGAGATTTCCGGGAGACCCAGTACTTC.

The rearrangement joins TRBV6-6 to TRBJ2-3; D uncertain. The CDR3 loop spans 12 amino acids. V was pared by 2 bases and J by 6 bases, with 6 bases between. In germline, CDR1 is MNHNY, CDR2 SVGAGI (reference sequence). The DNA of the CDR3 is TGTGCCAGCAGTTACAAGGAGGATACGCAGTATTTT. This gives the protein CASSYKEDTQYF.

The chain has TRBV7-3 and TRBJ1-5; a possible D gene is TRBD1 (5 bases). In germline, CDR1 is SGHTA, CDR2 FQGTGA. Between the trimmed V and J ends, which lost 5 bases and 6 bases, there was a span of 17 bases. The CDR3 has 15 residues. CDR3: CASSLGAGGSQPQHF. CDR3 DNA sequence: TGTGCCAGCAGCCTCGGGGCGGGGGGATCTCAGCCCCAGCATTTT.

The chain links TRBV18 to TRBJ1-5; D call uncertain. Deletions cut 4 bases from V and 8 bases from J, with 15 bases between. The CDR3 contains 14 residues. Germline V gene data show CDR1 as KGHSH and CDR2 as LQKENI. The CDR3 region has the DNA TGTGCCAGCTCACGCGGTTCAGCTAGAAAGCCCCAGCATTTT. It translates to CASSRGSARKPQHF.

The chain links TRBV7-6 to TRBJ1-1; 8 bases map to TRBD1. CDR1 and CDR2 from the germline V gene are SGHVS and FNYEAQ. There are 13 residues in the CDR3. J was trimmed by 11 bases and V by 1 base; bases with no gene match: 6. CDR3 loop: CASSLGTGRRAFF. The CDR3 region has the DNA TGTGCCAGCAGCTTAGGGACAGGGAGAAGGGCTTTCTTT. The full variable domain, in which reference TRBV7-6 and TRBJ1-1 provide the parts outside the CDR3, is GAGVSQSPRYKVTKRGQDVALRCDPISGHVSLYWYRQALGQGPEFLTYFNYEAQQDKSGLPNDRFSAERPEGSISTLTIQRTEQRDSAMYRCASSLGTGRRAFFGQGTRLTVV.

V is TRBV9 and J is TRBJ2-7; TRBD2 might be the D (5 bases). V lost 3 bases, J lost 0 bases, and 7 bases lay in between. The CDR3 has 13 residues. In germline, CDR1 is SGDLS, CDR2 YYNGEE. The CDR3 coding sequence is TGTGCCAGCAGCGATGGGAGCTCCTACGAGCAGTACTTC. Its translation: CASSDGSSYEQYF.

CDR3 sequence reads: CASSLVGAEEQYF. The CDR3 bases are TGTGCCAGCAGCTTGGTAGGCGCGGAGGAGCAGTACTTC. The gene calls are TRBV5-4 and TRBJ2-7; D is undetermined. CDR3 length: 13 amino acids. The ends were cut back, 0 bases at V and 7 bases at J, with 11 bases in the middle. Germline V gene lookup returns CDR1 SGHNT and CDR2 YYREEE (reference sequence).

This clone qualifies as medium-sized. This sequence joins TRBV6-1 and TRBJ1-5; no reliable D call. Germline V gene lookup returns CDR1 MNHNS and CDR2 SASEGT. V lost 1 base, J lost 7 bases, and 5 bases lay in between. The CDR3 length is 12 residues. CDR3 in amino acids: CASSEERQPQHF. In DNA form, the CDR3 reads TGTGCCAGCAGTGAAGAGCGACAGCCCCAGCATTTT.

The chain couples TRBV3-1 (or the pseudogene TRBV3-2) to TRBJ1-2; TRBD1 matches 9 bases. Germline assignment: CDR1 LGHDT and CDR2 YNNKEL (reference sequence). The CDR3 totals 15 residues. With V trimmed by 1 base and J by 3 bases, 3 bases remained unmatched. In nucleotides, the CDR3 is TGTGCCAGCAGCCAAGGGGACAGGGCCCACTATGGCTACACCTTC. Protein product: CASSQGDRAHYGYTF.

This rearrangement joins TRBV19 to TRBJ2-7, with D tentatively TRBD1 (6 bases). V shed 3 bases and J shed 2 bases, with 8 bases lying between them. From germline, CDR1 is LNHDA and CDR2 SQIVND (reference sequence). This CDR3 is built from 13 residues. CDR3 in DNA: TGTGCCAGTAGTATGACAGGTACCTACGAGCAGTACTTC. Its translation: CASSMTGTYEQYF. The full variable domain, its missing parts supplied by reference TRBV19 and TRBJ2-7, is DGGITQSPKYLFRKEGQNVTLSCEQNLNHDAMYWYRQDPGQGLRLIYYSQIVNDFQKGDIAEGYSVSREKKESFPLTVTSAQKNPTAFYLCASSMTGTYEQYFGPGTRLTVT.

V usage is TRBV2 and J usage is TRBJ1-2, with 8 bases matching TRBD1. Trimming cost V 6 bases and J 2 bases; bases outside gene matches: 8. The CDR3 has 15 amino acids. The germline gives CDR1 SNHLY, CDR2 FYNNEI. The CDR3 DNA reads TGTGCCAGCAGAAATCGGACAGGGATGAACTATGGCTACACCTTC. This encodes CASRNRTGMNYGYTF.

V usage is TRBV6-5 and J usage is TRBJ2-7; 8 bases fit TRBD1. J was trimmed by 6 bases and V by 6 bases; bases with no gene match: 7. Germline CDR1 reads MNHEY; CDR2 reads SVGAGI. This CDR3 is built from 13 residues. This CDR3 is CASSRTGLREQYF. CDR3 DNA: TGTGCCAGCAGCCGGACAGGGCTTCGCGAGCAGTACTTC.

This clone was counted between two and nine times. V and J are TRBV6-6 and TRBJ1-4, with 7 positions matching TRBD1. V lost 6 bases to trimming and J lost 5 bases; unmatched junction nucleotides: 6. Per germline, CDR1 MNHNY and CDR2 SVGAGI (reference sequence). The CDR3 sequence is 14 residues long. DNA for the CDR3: TGTGCCAGCAGACGCGACAGGGTGAATGAAAAACTGTTTTTT. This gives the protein CASRRDRVNEKLFF.

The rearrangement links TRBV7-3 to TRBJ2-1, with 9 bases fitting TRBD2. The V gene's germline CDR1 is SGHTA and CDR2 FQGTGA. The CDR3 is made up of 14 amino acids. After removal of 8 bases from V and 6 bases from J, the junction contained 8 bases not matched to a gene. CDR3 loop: CASSVQAGGNEQFF. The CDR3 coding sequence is TGTGCCAGCTCCGTACAAGCGGGGGGCAATGAGCAGTTCTTC.

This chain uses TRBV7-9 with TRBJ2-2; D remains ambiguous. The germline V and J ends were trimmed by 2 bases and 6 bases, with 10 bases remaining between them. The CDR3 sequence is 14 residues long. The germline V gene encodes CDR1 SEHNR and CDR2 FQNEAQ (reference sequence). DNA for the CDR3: TGTGCCAGCAGCTTACTTGGAATCCCCGGGGAGCTGTTTTTT. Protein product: CASSLLGIPGELFF.

The CDR3 reads CASRSGGAGTDTQYF. Written as DNA, the CDR3 is TGTGCCAGCAGGAGCGGGGGGGCGGGCACAGATACGCAGTATTTT. The V call is TRBV6-5, the J call TRBJ2-3; 10 bases align to TRBD2. Trimming removed 6 bases from V and 1 base from J; junction bases left unmatched: 4. This CDR3 has 15 amino acids. Per germline, CDR1 MNHEY and CDR2 SVGAGI.

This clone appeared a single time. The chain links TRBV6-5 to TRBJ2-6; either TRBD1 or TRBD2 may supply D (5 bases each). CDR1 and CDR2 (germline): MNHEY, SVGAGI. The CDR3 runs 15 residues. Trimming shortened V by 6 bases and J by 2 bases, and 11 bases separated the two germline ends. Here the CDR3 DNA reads TGTGCCAGCAGGAGAGGGGTGACTGGGGCCAACGTCCTGACTTTC. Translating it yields CASRRGVTGANVLTF.